Shown below are 24 T cell receptor beta chains from a single sample sequenced in a study of early T cells in non-severe SARS-CoV-2 infection. TCRdb re-derived calls from the 5' RACE reads in MiXCR, one entry per CDR3 protein. The profile shows roughly 30,000 distinct CDR3 sequences, 6.6% of them singletons. Sequenced: whole blood. These TCRs come from an adult who was a healthcare worker with PCR-confirmed SARS-CoV-2 infection or an uninfected control (not recorded which).

This clonotype was counted at least ten times. The chain has TRBV19 and TRBJ1-5; 7 bases agree with TRBD1. From germline, CDR1 is LNHDA and CDR2 SQIVND (reference sequence). Germline trimming cut 4 bases from V and 3 bases from J; bases unmatched to any gene: 6. This CDR3 has 15 amino acids. CDR3 in amino acids: CASSTEGQYNQPQHF. The CDR3 DNA sequence: TGTGCCAGTAGTACCGAGGGACAGTACAATCAGCCCCAGCATTTT.

This clonotype was recorded many times. This chain links TRBV20-1 with TRBJ1-2; no definite D call. From germline, CDR1 is DFQATT and CDR2 SNEGSKA (reference sequence). This CDR3 contains 12 residues. The V gene lost 3 bases and the J gene lost 2 bases, with 7 bases spanning the gap. CDR3 coding DNA: TGCAGTGCTAGTCGCCGGAACTATGGCTACACCTTC. It codes for CSASRRNYGYTF.

There are many counts of this clonotype. The J gene is TRBJ2-7, the V gene TRBV10-1; TRBD2 matches 12 bases. Germline CDR1 WNHNN, CDR2 SYGVQD (reference sequence). The CDR3 spans 14 residues. The V gene end was trimmed by 8 bases and the J gene end by 3 bases; junction bases not matched to a gene: 5. The CDR3, as DNA: TGCGCCAGCTCTAGGACTAGCGGGAACTACGAGCAGTACTTC. Translating it yields CASSRTSGNYEQYF.

This clonotype was recorded many times. The chain joins TRBV24-1 to TRBJ2-3, with D possibly being TRBD1 (6 bases). The CDR3 covers 14 residues. The germline gives CDR1 KGHDR, CDR2 SFDVKD. Trimming pared 6 bases from V and 4 bases from J, leaving 13 bases between. The CDR3 region is CATSQQGIADTQYF. The CDR3 nucleotides are TGTGCCACCAGTCAACAGGGAATTGCAGATACGCAGTATTTT.

This clonotype was seen many times. This chain connects TRBV2 to TRBJ2-5, with a weak D call TRBD1 (6 bases). Trimming removed 5 bases from V and 2 bases from J, with 9 bases in between. Germline loops: CDR1 SNHLY, CDR2 FYNNEI. The CDR3 covers 13 residues. The CDR3 here is CASSQGGQETQYF. Written as DNA, the CDR3 is TGTGCCAGCAGTCAAGGGGGACAAGAGACCCAGTACTTC.

The CDR3 is CSAILYPQQFF. Written as DNA, the CDR3 is TGCAGTGCTATTCTTTACCCCCAGCAGTTCTTC. V is TRBV20-1 and J is TRBJ2-1, with unresolved D. Germline CDR1 DFQATT, CDR2 SNEGSKA (reference sequence). Trimming took 4 bases from V and 11 from J, leaving 12 bases between them. The length of the CDR3 is 11 residues.

This clonotype was counted a few times. This rearrangement joins TRBV6-5 to TRBJ1-5; D remains unclear. Trimming removed 0 bases from V and 2 bases from J, with 5 bases in between. In germline, CDR1 is MNHEY, CDR2 SVGAGI. The CDR3 is 14 residues long. For the CDR3, the DNA is TGTGCCAGCAGTTACTCAGCACGCAATCAGCCCCAGCATTTT. This encodes CASSYSARNQPQHF.

This clonotype was detected ten times or more. V and J are TRBV11-2 and TRBJ1-1; D gene ambiguous. Germline values: CDR1 SGHAT, CDR2 FQNNGV. V was cut by 1 base and J by 0 bases, with 18 bases left in between. The CDR3 has 18 residues. The CDR3 here is CASSLGGGYGSVNTEAFF. The CDR3 DNA sequence: TGTGCCAGCAGCTTAGGGGGTGGTTACGGATCCGTGAACACTGAAGCTTTCTTT.

This clonotype was counted a few times. This sequence joins TRBV7-2 and TRBJ2-7; D not resolved. CDR1 and CDR2 from the germline V gene are SGHTA and FQGNSA. The V and J ends lost 0 bases and 6 bases respectively, with 18 bases between them. CDR3 size: 16 residues. For the CDR3, the DNA is TGTGCCAGCAGCTTAGCAGGCGGTAGAACCTCTCTCGAGCAGTACTTC. Translating it yields CASSLAGGRTSLEQYF.

This clonotype was observed many times. This chain links TRBV5-8 with TRBJ1-1; TRBD1 matches at 7 bases. The CDR3 length is 15 residues. V dropped 2 bases and J dropped 4; count of bases not matched to a gene: 8. Germline CDR1 SGHTS, CDR2 YDEGEE. DNA of the CDR3: TGTGCCAGCAGCTTAGGGGAGACAGGGTTCACTGAAGCTTTCTTT. It is translated as CASSLGETGFTEAFF. The variable domain in full, with the rest retrieved from reference TRBV5-8 and TRBJ1-1, is EAGVTQSPTHLIKTRGQQATLRCSPISGHTSVYWYQQALGLGLQFLLWYDEGEERNRGNFPPRFSGRQFPNYSSELNVNALELEDSALYLCASSLGETGFTEAFFGQGTRLTVV.

This clonotype was picked up many times. The chain links TRBV27 to TRBJ2-7; TRBD1 is a possible D gene (6 bases). Germline V gives CDR1 MNHEY, CDR2 SMNVEV (reference sequence). The CDR3 sequence is 13 residues long. The V end was cut by 5 bases, the J end by 3 bases, with 11 bases between. Here the CDR3 DNA reads TGTGCCAGCAGTCGCACAGGGATCTACGAGCAGTACTTC. Translating it yields CASSRTGIYEQYF.

This clonotype was counted at least ten times. The chain combines TRBV4-1 with TRBJ2-5; D remains unclear. This CDR3 is built from 15 residues. Germline values: CDR1 MGHRA, CDR2 YSYEKL. Trimming pared 0 bases from V and 1 base from J, leaving 9 bases between. CDR3 bases: TGCGCCAGCAGCCAAGATGTAGGACCCCAAGAGACCCAGTACTTC. This translates into CASSQDVGPQETQYF.

This chain uses TRBV3-1 with TRBJ1-2; tentatively, D is TRBD1 (5 bases). The V end lost 4 bases, the J end lost 4 bases, and 16 bases lay between the germline ends. This CDR3 spans 15 amino acids. CDR1 and CDR2 from the germline V gene are LGHDT and YNNKEL (reference sequence). CDR3: CASSPVNRFGYGYTF. The DNA for the CDR3 is TGTGCCAGCAGCCCGGTAAACAGGTTCGGCTATGGCTACACCTTC.

This clonotype appeared many times. The chain joins TRBV20-1 to TRBJ2-3; D gene ambiguous. Germline V lookup: CDR1 DFQATT, CDR2 SNEGSKA (reference sequence). Trimming stripped 2 bases from V and 6 bases from J, with 3 bases between. The CDR3 is 10 amino acids. CDR3: CSARLDTQYF. The CDR3 DNA reads TGCAGTGCTAGATTGGATACGCAGTATTTT.

This clonotype was counted ten times or more. The chain is built from TRBV12-3 or TRBV12-4 and TRBJ2-1, with TRBD1 as a possible D gene (5 bases). The CDR3 is 13 amino acids. V lost 3 bases and J 8 bases, leaving 11 bases between the germline ends. CDR3 nucleotide sequence: TGTGCCAGCAGTTTCACGTGGGGCCATGAGCAGTTCTTC. This translates into CASSFTWGHEQFF.

This sequence joins TRBV18 and TRBJ2-2; D tentatively fits TRBD1 or TRBD2 (5 bases each). This CDR3 region has 14 residues. Germline loops: CDR1 KGHSH, CDR2 LQKENI. V lost 3 bases and J 6 bases, leaving 11 bases between the germline ends. In DNA form, the CDR3 reads TGTGCCAGCTCACCGTACGAGGGGCCCGGGGAGCTGTTTTTT. Encoded protein: CASSPYEGPGELFF.

Details on this clonotype: Given a much more abundant clone one base away, this may be a read error. The genes are TRBV5-1 and TRBJ1-4; tentatively, D is TRBD1 (6 bases). CDR3 length equals 15 residues. Germline V gives CDR1 SGHRS, CDR2 YFSETQ. The CDR3 loop is CPSSLAGTSGEKLFF. CDR3 sequence (DNA): TGCCCCAGCAGCTTGGCCGGGACATCGGGTGAAAAACTGTTTTTT.

This clonotype has ten or more counts. The chain joins TRBV29-1 to TRBJ2-1; D is perhaps TRBD2 (6 bases). CDR3 size: 13 residues. Germline V gene data show CDR1 as SQVTM and CDR2 as ANQGSEA. With 6 bases removed from V and 2 bases from J, the gap between germline ends came to 11 bases. The CDR3 DNA sequence: TGCAGCGTGACGGAGGGCCCCTACAATGAGCAGTTCTTC. Translation: CSVTEGPYNEQFF.

This clonotype was detected many times. The chain uses TRBV28 and TRBJ2-3; 10 positions agree with TRBD2. The CDR3 covers 14 residues. With 8 bases clipped from V and 2 bases from J, the junction kept 4 bases outside the gene matches. CDR1 is MDHEN, CDR2 SYDVKM, per germline. The CDR3 here is CASGGTSDTDTQYF. The CDR3 nucleotides read TGTGCCAGCGGGGGGACTAGCGACACAGATACGCAGTATTTT.

In its sample, this clonotype was seen a few times. The CDR3 DNA is TGTGCCAGCTCACCGGGGGACAGTAGGAACACTGAAGCTTTCTTT. Its protein is CASSPGDSRNTEAFF. V gene TRBV18 combines with J gene TRBJ1-1; 7 bases agree with TRBD1. CDR1 and CDR2 from the germline V gene are KGHSH and LQKENI. The CDR3 runs to 15 residues. V shed 3 bases, J shed 1 base, and the junction held 5 bases outside the gene matches.

This clonotype has a count of ten or more. The gene calls are TRBV7-2 and TRBJ2-1, with D possibly being TRBD1 or TRBD2 (5 bases each). CDR1 is SGHTA and CDR2 is FQGNSA in the germline V gene. This CDR3 has 15 amino acids. The V gene lost 4 bases and the J gene lost 1 base, with 11 bases spanning the gap. This CDR3 is CASSYRDQSYNEQFF. The CDR3 coding sequence is TGTGCCAGCAGCTACCGGGACCAATCCTACAATGAGCAGTTCTTC.

This clonotype turned up a few times. This chain links TRBV7-6 with TRBJ2-1, with D tentatively TRBD2 (5 bases). V was cut by 1 base and J by 9 bases, with 13 bases left in between. CDR1 is SGHVS, CDR2 FNYEAQ, per germline. The CDR3 loop spans 14 amino acids. The CDR3 DNA follows: TGTGCCAGCAGCTTAGGGCGGGTGGCGGCTGAGCAGTTCTTC. As protein: CASSLGRVAAEQFF.

V gene TRBV20-1 combines with J gene TRBJ1-6, with no clear D. This CDR3 has 16 residues. CDR1 and CDR2 (germline): DFQATT, SNEGSKA (reference sequence). V was trimmed by 2 bases and J by 5 bases, leaving 16 bases between them. Here the CDR3 reads CSARPTRALNNSPLHF. CDR3 bases: TGCAGTGCTAGACCCACCCGGGCCCTCAATAATTCACCCCTCCACTTT.

This clonotype was counted at least ten times. This chain joins TRBV7-6 and TRBJ2-1; D uncertain. With 4 bases removed from V and 5 bases from J, the gap between germline ends came to 9 bases. The CDR3 sequence is 13 residues long. Germline CDR1 SGHVS, CDR2 FNYEAQ. The CDR3 DNA follows: TGTGCCAGCAGCTCCGCGAATCACAATGAGCAGTTCTTC. Protein: CASSSANHNEQFF.